The 9 T cell receptor beta chains below all came from one sample that was sequenced in a study of blood T cell repertoires in COVID-19. The data were produced by immunoSEQ multiplex PCR, yet TCRdb's version contains in-frame clones alone and is incomplete. Of about 100,000 clones in the sample, approximately 80% were seen once. Sequenced: peripheral blood. These receptors originate from a man in his 70s with active or convalescent COVID-19.

This clone has only a few counts. V usage is TRBV6-5 and J usage is TRBJ2-5; TRBD1 might be the D (6 bases). The ends were cut back, 7 bases at V and 1 base at J, with 16 bases in the middle. CDR1 MNHEY and CDR2 SVGAGI come from the germline V gene. The CDR3 extends over 15 amino acids. In DNA, the CDR3 is TGTGCCAGCACCGACTTCCAGGGGACCCAAGAGACCCAGTACTTC. It codes for CASTDFQGTQETQYF.

The chain couples TRBV2 to TRBJ1-5; TRBD1 might be the D (6 bases). The CDR3 runs 15 residues. Per the germline V gene, CDR1 is SNHLY and CDR2 is FYNNEI. Trimming removed 3 bases at V and 7 bases at J, with 16 bases between. The DNA of the CDR3 is TGTGCCAGCAGTGACTCAAGCGGGGGCGGGCAGCCCCAGCATTTT. Protein product: CASSDSSGGGQPQHF.

This clone was detected a few times. This chain connects TRBV12-3 or TRBV12-4 to TRBJ2-1; D is possibly TRBD2 (5 bases). The CDR3 contains 13 residues. V lost 7 bases to trimming and J lost 2 bases, with 9 bases between them. The CDR3 nucleotides read TGTGCCAGCACCTTCGGGGCCTACAATGAGCAGTTCTTC. Translating it yields CASTFGAYNEQFF.

The genes are TRBV25-1 and TRBJ2-1; 10 nucleotides match TRBD2. The CDR3 spans 14 residues. Germline V gene data show CDR1 as MGHDK and CDR2 as SYGVNS. Germline trimming cut 4 bases from V and 6 bases from J; bases unmatched to any gene: 3. CDR3: CASSASGSVNEQFF. In DNA form, the CDR3 reads TGTGCCAGCAGTGCTAGCGGGAGTGTCAATGAGCAGTTCTTC.

This chain uses TRBV4-3 with TRBJ2-7; 7 bases align to TRBD2. The V gene's germline CDR1 is LGHNA and CDR2 YSLEER. V was clipped by 4 bases and J by 3 bases; unmatched bases: 9. The CDR3 contains 15 residues. In nucleotides, the CDR3 is TGCGCCAGCAGCCCCGGGGCTAGCGGTTACTACGAGCAGTACTTC. This codes for CASSPGASGYYEQYF.

The CDR3 here is CASSSTGRPNTIYF. CDR3 in DNA: TGTGCCAGCAGCTCTACCGGGAGGCCGAACACCATATATTTT. The chain uses TRBV7-9 and TRBJ1-3; D is uncertain. The V gene's germline CDR1 is SEHNR and CDR2 FQNEAQ (reference sequence). Between the trimmed V and J ends, which lost 4 bases and 7 bases, there was a span of 14 bases. CDR3 size: 14 residues.

The genes are TRBV7-8 and TRBJ1-2; D unresolved. CDR1 and CDR2 (germline): SGHVS, FQNEAQ. Trimming left V 4 bases short and J 4 bases short, with 10 bases between. The CDR3 totals 13 residues. CDR3 amino acids: CASSYGGGYGYTF. The CDR3 region has the DNA TGTGCCAGCAGCTACGGAGGCGGCTATGGCTACACCTTC.

This chain connects TRBV7-2 to TRBJ2-3, with a possible D match to TRBD2 (5 bases). The CDR3 spans 14 residues. Germline V lookup: CDR1 SGHTA, CDR2 FQGNSA. Trimming pared 5 bases from V and 4 bases from J, leaving 13 bases between. DNA of the CDR3: TGTGCCAGCAGCCCGGGAAACCGGGCAGATACGCAGTATTTT. It codes for CASSPGNRADTQYF.

The rearrangement joins TRBV10-3 to TRBJ2-5; tentative D call: TRBD2 (8 bases). The CDR3 extends over 13 amino acids. Trimming shortened V by 10 bases and J by 4 bases, and 16 bases separated the two germline ends. From germline, CDR1 is ENHRY and CDR2 SYGVKD. The CDR3 sequence: CATEQGTRETQYF. CDR3 DNA sequence: TGTGCCACCGAACAGGGGACTAGAGAGACCCAGTACTTC.